This TCR beta chain was sequenced in a study of cytomegalovirus exposure and HLA in healthy donors. Whole-study findings and limits: What TCR beta sequences reportedly achieved was accurate prediction of HLA-A and HLA-B alleles in most subjects. Most TCR sequences proved rare, with some public TCRs found in many donors. In a later analysis, a missense DCLRE1C variant was linked to TCR beta V- and J-gene trimming.

On this clone: Its specificity is unknown.

PCR involved 60 Vbeta and 13 Jbeta primers. Clones were sequenced by immunoSEQ multiplex PCR, and TCRdb holds only the in-frame ones, with some missing. In the table there are 150,000 to 200,000 clones, approximately 75% of which are singletons. Specimen: PBMCs. This TCR was sampled from a man aged 50-59 years in good health and CMV-seropositive.

The CDR3: CASSADGTGRTDTQYF. The CDR3, as DNA: TGCGCCAGCAGCGCGGATGGGACAGGAAGAACAGATACGCAGTATTTT. The chain joins TRBV5-1 to TRBJ2-3, with 8 positions matching TRBD1. Looked up from germline, CDR1 is SGHRS and CDR2 is YFSETQ. With 4 bases clipped from V and 3 bases from J, the junction kept 10 bases outside the gene matches. CDR3 length equals 16 residues.